A single sample gave rise to the 21 T cell receptor beta chains below, sequenced in a study of blood T cell repertoires in COVID-19. Generated by immunoSEQ multiplex PCR, the TCRdb table keeps only in-frame clones and is missing some. Here the sample spans 300,000 or so clones, roughly nine tenths being singletons. Sequencing input: peripheral blood. Every receptor here comes from a man aged 18-30 years who had recovered from COVID-19.

The chain employs TRBV13 and TRBJ2-1; TRBD1 might be the D (5 bases). Germline V gene sequence: CDR1 PRHDT, CDR2 FYEKMQ (reference sequence). V lost 1 base, J lost 8 bases, and 9 bases lay in between. The CDR3 sequence is 13 residues long. CDR3 DNA sequence: TGTGCCAGCAGCTTAGAGGGGCGAGATGAGCAGTTCTTC. This translates into CASSLEGRDEQFF.

This sequence joins TRBV7-2 and TRBJ1-1; perhaps TRBD1 as D (6 bases). CDR1 is SGHTA, CDR2 FQGNSA, per germline. CDR3 length equals 13 residues. Trimming removed 1 base at V and 7 bases at J, with 10 bases between. The CDR3 protein is CASSLVWDIEAFF. The CDR3 DNA sequence: TGTGCCAGCAGCTTAGTTTGGGACATTGAAGCTTTCTTT.

The V gene is TRBV5-6, the J gene TRBJ2-1; D unresolved. The CDR3 is 12 amino acids. With 0 bases removed from V and 6 bases from J, the gap between germline ends came to 4 bases. CDR1 SGHDT and CDR2 YYEEEE come from the germline V gene. CDR3 loop: CASSLAVNEQFF. In DNA form, the CDR3 reads TGTGCCAGCAGCTTGGCGGTCAATGAGCAGTTCTTC.

This clone is a singleton in its sample. The V and J genes are TRBV4-1 and TRBJ2-7; possibly TRBD1 for D (5 bases). The ends were cut back, 2 bases at V and 1 base at J, with 12 bases in the middle. CDR3 length: 15 amino acids. Looked up from germline, CDR1 is MGHRA and CDR2 is YSYEKL. CDR3 coding DNA: TGCGCCAGCAGCCAAAGTCTTGCAGGGTCCTACGAGCAGTACTTC. It codes for CASSQSLAGSYEQYF.

This sequence joins TRBV3-1 (or the pseudogene TRBV3-2) and TRBJ2-3; maybe TRBD1 (6 bases). Germline assignment: CDR1 LGHDT and CDR2 YNNKEL (reference sequence). The CDR3 totals 16 residues. Trimming pared 2 bases from V and 0 bases from J, leaving 12 bases between. Here the CDR3 reads CASSQLTGLSTDTQYF. CDR3 nucleotides: TGTGCCAGCAGCCAACTAACAGGGTTGAGCACAGATACGCAGTATTTT.

The chain links TRBV18 to TRBJ1-3, with D uncertain. There are 15 residues in the CDR3. The germline gives CDR1 KGHSH, CDR2 LQKENI. V was shortened by 8 bases and J by 0 bases, with 14 bases between the two germline ends. CDR3 DNA: TGTGCCAGCCACACTACGCCGACCTCTGGAAACACCATATATTTT. It is translated as CASHTTPTSGNTIYF.

As DNA, the CDR3 is TGTGCCAGCAGCTTATCGGGCAGGGGCGAGCAGTACTTC. The encoded protein is CASSLSGRGEQYF. This sequence joins TRBV7-8 and TRBJ2-7; tentative D call: TRBD1 (6 bases). Germline CDR1 and CDR2: SGHVS and FQNEAQ. The CDR3 covers 13 residues. V shed 2 bases and J shed 6 bases, with 11 bases lying between them.

This clone showed up just a few times. The chain combines TRBV4-2 with TRBJ1-5; TRBD1 agrees at 8 bases. V shed 3 bases, J shed 4 bases, and the junction held 8 bases outside the gene matches. Germline loops: CDR1 LGHNA, CDR2 YNFKEQ. The length of the CDR3 is 16 residues. The CDR3 loop is CASSQDGTGMNQPQHF. Written as DNA, the CDR3 is TGTGCCAGCAGCCAGGACGGGACAGGAATGAATCAGCCCCAGCATTTT.

The chain couples TRBV5-4 to TRBJ2-2; 11 bases are a match to TRBD2. V shed 4 bases and J 4 bases; nucleotides not matched to a gene: 6. Germline V gene data show CDR1 as SGHNT and CDR2 as YYREEE (reference sequence). The CDR3 runs to 16 residues. The DNA for the CDR3 is TGTGCCAGCAGCCCGGGACTAGCGGTGGGCACCGGGGAGCTGTTTTTT. The encoded protein is CASSPGLAVGTGELFF.

There are many counts of this clone. The chain combines TRBV29-1 with TRBJ1-1, with TRBD1 identical over 8 bases. V was clipped by 6 bases and J by 4 bases; unmatched bases: 13. This CDR3 contains 15 residues. Germline V lookup: CDR1 SQVTM, CDR2 ANQGSEA. CDR3 sequence: CSVYLGQGRGTEAFF. The CDR3 nucleotides are TGCAGCGTATACCTTGGACAGGGAAGGGGCACTGAAGCTTTCTTT.

The V and J genes are TRBV11-1 and TRBJ2-3; the match to TRBD1 covers 7 bases. Per germline, CDR1 SGHAT and CDR2 FQDESV (reference sequence). CDR3 length: 15 amino acids. The V segment lost 4 bases and the J segment 1 base; nucleotides outside the gene matches: 5. As DNA, the CDR3 is TGTGCCAGCAGCTCCCGCCAGGGGGGCACAGATACGCAGTATTTT. This codes for CASSSRQGGTDTQYF.

This chain uses TRBV20-1 with TRBJ2-7, with TRBD1 matching over 8 bases. This CDR3 spans 14 amino acids. Germline V gene sequence: CDR1 DFQATT, CDR2 SNEGSKA (reference sequence). The V segment lost 3 bases and the J segment 3 bases; nucleotides outside the gene matches: 7. CDR3 nucleotides: TGCAGTGCTAGTGGTGCGGACAGGGACTACGAGCAGTACTTC. Translated: CSASGADRDYEQYF.

This clone occurred once. The chain combines TRBV9 with TRBJ2-1, with 8 bases lining up with TRBD2. Germline V gene sequence: CDR1 SGDLS, CDR2 YYNGEE. J lost 8 bases, V lost 0 bases, and 10 bases had no gene match. This CDR3 has 16 amino acids. The CDR3 DNA follows: TGTGCCAGCAGCGTAGGAGGACTAGCAGAATGGGATGAGCAGTTCTTC. It specifies CASSVGGLAEWDEQFF.

V usage is TRBV6-5 and J usage is TRBJ1-1, with a weak D call TRBD1 (5 bases). CDR3 length equals 15 residues. Germline CDR1 MNHEY, CDR2 SVGAGI. V was cut by 4 bases and J by 2 bases, with 14 bases left in between. The CDR3 DNA sequence: TGTGCCAGCAGTTCCCTCGGGGGGATTAACACTGAAGCTTTCTTT. Encoded protein: CASSSLGGINTEAFF.

The chain has TRBV20-1 and TRBJ2-5; no clear D. With 6 bases removed from V and 5 bases from J, the gap between germline ends came to 7 bases. From germline, CDR1 is DFQATT and CDR2 SNEGSKA (reference sequence). The length of the CDR3 is 10 residues. Here the CDR3 DNA reads TGCAGTGCGACTTGGGAGACCCAGTACTTC. It specifies CSATWETQYF.

This rearrangement joins TRBV6-5 to TRBJ1-4; 8 bases fit TRBD1. There are 11 residues in the CDR3. Germline V gives CDR1 MNHEY, CDR2 SVGAGI. V shed 9 bases and J 12 bases; nucleotides not matched to a gene: 6. The CDR3 nucleotides read TGTGCCAGGAACAGGGGGGCAGAACTGTTTTTT. Its translation: CARNRGAELFF.

A word on this clone: Just one base apart from a much larger clone, this may be a read error. The gene calls are TRBV6-5 and TRBJ1-1, with a tentative D call TRBD1 (6 bases). Germline V gives CDR1 MNHEY, CDR2 SVGAGI. The CDR3 is 13 residues long. The V gene lost 6 bases and the J gene lost 1 base, with 9 bases spanning the gap. CDR3 sequence (DNA): TGTGCCAGCAGCGCCAGGGGGAACACTGAAGCTTTCTTT. This sequence encodes CASSARGNTEAFF.

This clone was observed a single time. J is TRBJ2-7 and V is TRBV10-3; perhaps TRBD1 as D (5 bases). Trimming pared 0 bases from V and 0 bases from J, leaving 9 bases between. CDR3 length equals 15 residues. The germline V gene has CDR1 ENHRY and CDR2 SYGVKD. In DNA, the CDR3 is TGTGCCATCAGTGAGTCTCAGGGTACCTCCTACGAGCAGTACTTC. Amino acid sequence: CAISESQGTSYEQYF.

The chain joins TRBV7-2 to TRBJ2-7; maybe TRBD1 (5 bases). Trimming stripped 4 bases from V and 6 bases from J, with 19 bases between. Germline V gene sequence: CDR1 SGHTA, CDR2 FQGNSA. There are 15 residues in the CDR3. CDR3 protein: CASSWWRTVQGEQYF. CDR3 nucleotides: TGTGCCAGCAGCTGGTGGCGGACGGTTCAGGGCGAGCAGTACTTC.

This chain connects TRBV3-1 (or the pseudogene TRBV3-2) to TRBJ1-4; a possible D gene is TRBD1 (5 bases). The CDR3 runs 18 residues. Per germline, CDR1 LGHDT and CDR2 YNNKEL (reference sequence). V dropped 0 bases and J dropped 3 bases, with 17 bases sitting between them. CDR3 sequence: CASSQDLGRGRANEKLFF. The CDR3 DNA sequence: TGTGCCAGCAGCCAAGACCTAGGACGGGGGAGGGCTAATGAAAAACTGTTTTTT.

This chain connects TRBV2 to TRBJ2-7, with D tentatively TRBD1 (6 bases). The germline V gene has CDR1 SNHLY and CDR2 FYNNEI. Trimming took 8 bases from V and 5 from J, leaving 7 bases between them. CDR3 length equals 10 residues. CDR3 region: CASQGNEQYF. CDR3 in DNA: TGTGCCAGCCAGGGGAACGAGCAGTACTTC.